This record concerns one T cell receptor beta chain sequence. Antigen specificity is unknown. Trimming pared 5 bases from V and 4 bases from J, leaving 12 bases between. Germline CDR1 reads MNHEY; CDR2 reads SMNVEV (reference sequence). This CDR3 is 14 amino acids long. Treatment of the sample: oral pan-JAK inhibitor, 5-10 mg twice daily. A FACSAria was used to sort CD4+ and CD8+ T cells. These cells came from PBMCs. These data originate in a study of CD8+ T cells in alopecia areata. The overall study: At a dose of 5 to 10 mg twice daily, oral tofacitinib was given to treated patients.

Sequencing templates came from extracted RNA that was reverse transcribed into cDNA. Some clones are missing from TCRdb's copy, which holds only in-frame ones; the method was immunoSEQ multiplex PCR. The sample consists of 60,000 to 90,000 clones, approximately 70% of them appearing once. Study-level points and caveats: Whether baseline CD8+ expansion is linked to response remains uncertain, given a single nonresponder. Researchers report lesional scalp, most notably alopecia totalis/universalis, outstripped normal scalp in clonality.

The chain is built from TRBV27 and TRBJ1-5; D gene unclear. The starting material was CD8+ T cells sorted from blood, obtained at week 24, from a patient treated with tofacitinib. The sequence was collected from a human donor with alopecia areata. The CDR3 sequence: CASSRIPRNQPQHF. In DNA, the CDR3 is TGTGCCAGCAGTAGGATCCCGCGGAATCAGCCCCAGCATTTT.